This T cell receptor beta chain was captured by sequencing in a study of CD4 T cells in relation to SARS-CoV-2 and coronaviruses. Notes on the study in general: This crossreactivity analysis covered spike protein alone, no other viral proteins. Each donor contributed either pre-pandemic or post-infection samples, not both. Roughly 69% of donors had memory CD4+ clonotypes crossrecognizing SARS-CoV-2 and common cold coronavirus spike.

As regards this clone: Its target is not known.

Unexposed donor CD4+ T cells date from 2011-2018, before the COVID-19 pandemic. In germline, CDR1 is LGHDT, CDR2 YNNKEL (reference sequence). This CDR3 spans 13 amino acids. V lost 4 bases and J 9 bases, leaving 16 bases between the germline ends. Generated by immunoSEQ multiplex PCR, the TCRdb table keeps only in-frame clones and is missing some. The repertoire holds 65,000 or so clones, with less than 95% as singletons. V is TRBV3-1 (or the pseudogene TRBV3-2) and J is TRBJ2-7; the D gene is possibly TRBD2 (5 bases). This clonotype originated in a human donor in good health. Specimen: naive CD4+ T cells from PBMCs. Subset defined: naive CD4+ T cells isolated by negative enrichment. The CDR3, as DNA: TGTGCCAGCAGCCTGGCGGGCGACTCTCGGCAGTACTTC. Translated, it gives CASSLAGDSRQYF.